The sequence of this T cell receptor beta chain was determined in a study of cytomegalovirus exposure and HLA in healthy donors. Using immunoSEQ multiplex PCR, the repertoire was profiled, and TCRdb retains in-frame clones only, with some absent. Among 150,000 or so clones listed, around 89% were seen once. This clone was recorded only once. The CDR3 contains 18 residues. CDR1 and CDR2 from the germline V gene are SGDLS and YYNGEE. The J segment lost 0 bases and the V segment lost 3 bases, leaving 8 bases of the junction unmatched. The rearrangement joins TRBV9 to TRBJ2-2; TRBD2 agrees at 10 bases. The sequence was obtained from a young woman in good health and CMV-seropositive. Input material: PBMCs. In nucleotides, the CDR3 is TGTGCCAGCAGCGGAAGAGAAGGACTAGCGGCGAACACCGGGGAGCTGTTTTTT. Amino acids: CASSGREGLAANTGELFF.